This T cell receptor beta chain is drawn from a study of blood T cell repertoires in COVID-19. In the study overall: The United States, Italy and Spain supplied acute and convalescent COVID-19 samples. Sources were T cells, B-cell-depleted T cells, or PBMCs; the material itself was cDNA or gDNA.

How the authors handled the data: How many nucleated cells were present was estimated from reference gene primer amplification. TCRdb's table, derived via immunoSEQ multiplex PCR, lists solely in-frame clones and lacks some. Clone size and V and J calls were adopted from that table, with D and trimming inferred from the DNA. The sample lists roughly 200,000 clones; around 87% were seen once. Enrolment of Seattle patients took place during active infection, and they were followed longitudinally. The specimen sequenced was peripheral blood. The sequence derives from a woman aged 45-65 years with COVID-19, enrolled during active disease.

The CDR3 loop reads CASSLAPYNEQFF. Here the CDR3 DNA reads TGTGCCAGCAGCTTAGCCCCGTACAATGAGCAGTTCTTC. The chain couples TRBV7-8 to TRBJ2-1, with D hard to call. CDR1 is SGHVS, CDR2 FQNEAQ, per germline. V shed 0 bases and J shed 4 bases, with 4 bases lying between them. The CDR3 is made up of 13 amino acids. Variable domain in full (rest from reference TRBV7-8 and TRBJ2-1): GAGVSQSPRYKVAKRGQDVALRCDPISGHVSLFWYQQALGQGPEFLTYFQNEAQLDKSGLPSDRFFAERPEGSVSTLKIQRTQQEDSAVYLCASSLAPYNEQFFGPGTRLTVL.